These 26 T cell receptor beta chains came from one sample sequenced in a study of blood T cell repertoires in COVID-19. Method: immunoSEQ multiplex PCR; TCRdb's copy keeps in-frame clones and lacks some. The table includes approximately 150,000 clones, roughly 89% detected once. Material: peripheral blood. These receptors were taken from a human donor in a cohort sampled during active COVID-19.

The V and J genes are TRBV5-1 and TRBJ1-1; D may be TRBD1 (5 bases). Germline V gives CDR1 SGHRS, CDR2 YFSETQ. V lost 5 bases and J lost 1, with 15 bases in between. CDR3 length: 15 amino acids. CDR3 bases: TGCGCCAGCAGTTTCCGGGGGGTGACGAACACTGAAGCTTTCTTT. It specifies CASSFRGVTNTEAFF. Based on the CDR3 plus reference TRBV5-1 and TRBJ1-1, the full variable domain is KAGVTQTPRYLIKTRGQQVTLSCSPISGHRSVSWYQQTPGQGLQFLFEYFSETQRNKGNFPGRFSGRQFSNSRSEMNVSTLELGDSALYLCASSFRGVTNTEAFFGQGTRLTVV.

J is TRBJ2-1 and V is TRBV5-1, with TRBD2 identical over 11 bases. This CDR3 comprises 16 residues. Germline V gene sequence: CDR1 SGHRS, CDR2 YFSETQ. After removal of 0 bases from V and 7 bases from J, the junction contained 6 bases not matched to a gene. CDR3 nucleotides: TGCGCCAGCAGCTTGGGTCTAGCGGGGGGTGGAAATGAGCAGTTCTTC. Translated, it gives CASSLGLAGGGNEQFF.

The V call is TRBV27, the J call TRBJ1-6; 10 bases fit TRBD1. V lost 3 bases to trimming and J lost 7 bases; unmatched junction nucleotides: 9. The CDR3 has 17 amino acids. From germline, CDR1 is MNHEY and CDR2 SMNVEV (reference sequence). DNA for the CDR3: TGTGCCAGCAGTTTGTCCGGGGCGGGACAGGGGAATTCACCCCTCCACTTT. This encodes CASSLSGAGQGNSPLHF.

The V gene is TRBV28, the J gene TRBJ2-7; D possibly corresponds to TRBD2 (6 bases). CDR3 length: 11 residues. CDR1 is MDHEN and CDR2 is SYDVKM in the germline V gene. V shed 6 bases and J shed 8 bases, with 11 bases lying between them. This chain's CDR3 is CASSPRDQQYF. The DNA for the CDR3 is TGTGCCAGCAGCCCGCGGGACCAGCAGTACTTC.

This clone was picked up one time. V is TRBV21-1 and J is TRBJ1-4; the table's D call TRBD1 went unverified against the DNA. TRBV21-1 is shown as a pseudogene. This CDR3 has 16 residues. This CDR3 reads CASSKVARGPNEKLFF. As DNA, the CDR3 is TGTGCCAGCAGCAAAGTTGCCAGGGGACCTAATGAAAAACTGTTTTTT.

J is TRBJ2-4 and V is TRBV7-3, with 10 positions matching TRBD1. V shed 3 bases, J shed 0 bases, and the junction held 11 bases outside the gene matches. CDR3 length: 19 amino acids. Germline V gives CDR1 SGHTA, CDR2 FQGTGA. The CDR3 reads CASSFLRDRGFLAKNIQYF. As DNA, the CDR3 is TGTGCCAGCAGCTTTCTTCGGGACAGGGGTTTTTTAGCCAAAAACATTCAGTACTTC.

This chain links TRBV24-1 with TRBJ2-1; possibly TRBD2 for D (5 bases). Germline CDR1 KGHDR, CDR2 SFDVKD. V was clipped by 0 bases and J by 7 bases, with 15 bases between them. The CDR3 covers 16 residues. CDR3 DNA sequence: TGTGCCACCAGTGATTTGCGGGGATTCACGGCAAATGAGCAGTTCTTC. Amino acids: CATSDLRGFTANEQFF.

The V call is TRBV28, the J call TRBJ2-3; 8 bases map to TRBD1. The CDR3 is 16 residues long. The V gene end was trimmed by 4 bases and the J gene end by 3 bases; junction bases not matched to a gene: 9. The germline CDR1 and CDR2 sequences are MDHEN and SYDVKM. The chain's CDR3 is CASSYGNRGWTDTQYF. In nucleotides, the CDR3 is TGTGCCAGCAGTTACGGGAACAGGGGGTGGACAGATACGCAGTATTTT.

V gene TRBV30 combines with J gene TRBJ2-5; TRBD1 agrees at 7 bases. The CDR3 extends over 17 amino acids. The V gene's germline CDR1 is GTSNPN and CDR2 SVGIG (reference sequence). The V and J ends lost 3 bases and 4 bases, in that order; junction bases with no gene match: 17. CDR3 DNA: TGTGCCTGGAGCGAGAAACTACCGGGACAGTCCTCAGAGACCCAGTACTTC. This codes for CAWSEKLPGQSSETQYF.

The chain joins TRBV5-4 to TRBJ2-7; maybe TRBD2 (6 bases). The CDR3 loop spans 16 amino acids. Germline loops: CDR1 SGHNT, CDR2 YYREEE (reference sequence). Trimming left V 4 bases short and J 3 bases short, with 20 bases between. CDR3 coding DNA: TGTGCCAGCAGCGCACCCGGGAGCCTTAGGGGCTACGAGCAGTACTTC. Translating it yields CASSAPGSLRGYEQYF.

The chain combines TRBV18 with TRBJ1-2; D is uncertain. The length of the CDR3 is 14 residues. The germline gives CDR1 KGHSH, CDR2 LQKENI. With 4 bases removed from V and 0 bases from J, the gap between germline ends came to 9 bases. The CDR3 nucleotides are TGTGCCAGCTCACTCGGCGGGTCTAACTATGGCTACACCTTC. It yields the protein CASSLGGSNYGYTF.

The chain links TRBV14 to TRBJ1-1, with TRBD1 identical over 8 bases. Unmatched junction bases numbered 10, after V lost 1 base and J lost 3 bases. This CDR3 is 17 amino acids long. The germline V gene has CDR1 SGHDN and CDR2 FVKESK. The CDR3 protein is CASSQGFRYRGDTEAFF. The CDR3 nucleotides are TGTGCCAGCAGCCAAGGTTTTCGGTACAGGGGGGACACTGAAGCTTTCTTT. The whole variable domain, filled in from reference TRBV14 and TRBJ1-1, reads EAGVTQFPSHSVIEKGQTVTLRCDPISGHDNLYWYRRVMGKEIKFLLHFVKESKQDESGMPNNRFLAERTGGTYSTLKVQPAELEDSGVYFCASSQGFRYRGDTEAFFGQGTRLTVV.

The chain recombines TRBV30 with TRBJ2-7, with TRBD1 identical over 8 bases. This CDR3 comprises 15 residues. Germline V gives CDR1 GTSNPN, CDR2 SVGIG (reference sequence). The junction had 8 bases not matched to a gene; V was cut back by 2 bases and J by 2 bases. The CDR3 here is CAWSKTGAIPYEQYF. The CDR3 region has the DNA TGTGCCTGGAGTAAGACAGGGGCTATTCCCTACGAGCAGTACTTC.

V is TRBV2 and J is TRBJ2-7; TRBD1 agrees at 9 bases. V shed 5 bases, J shed 3 bases, and the junction held 5 bases outside the gene matches. The CDR3 contains 14 residues. Germline assignment: CDR1 SNHLY and CDR2 FYNNEI. CDR3 residues: CASSPRTGDYEQYF. As DNA, the CDR3 is TGTGCCAGCAGTCCCCGGACAGGGGACTACGAGCAGTACTTC. Drawing the rest from reference TRBV2 and TRBJ2-7, the complete variable domain is EPEVTQTPSHQVTQMGQEVILRCVPISNHLYFYWYRQILGQKVEFLVSFYNNEISEKSEIFDDQFSVERPDGSNFTLKIRSTKLEDSAMYFCASSPRTGDYEQYFGPGTRLTVT.

The J gene is TRBJ2-3, the V gene TRBV5-1; possible D gene TRBD1, 5 bases. This CDR3 spans 15 amino acids. Trimming removed 1 base at V and 6 bases at J, with 15 bases between. Germline V lookup: CDR1 SGHRS, CDR2 YFSETQ. CDR3 bases: TGCGCCAGCAGCTTGACTTCAGGGCTTAGGGATACGCAGTATTTT. Encoded protein: CASSLTSGLRDTQYF.

The genes are TRBV28 and TRBJ1-1; D possibly corresponds to TRBD1 (6 bases). CDR1 and CDR2 (germline): MDHEN, SYDVKM. The CDR3 contains 14 residues. V gave up 6 bases and J gave up 1 base, with 12 bases separating them. CDR3 protein: CASRGSGANTEAFF. CDR3 DNA: TGTGCCAGCAGGGGATCAGGGGCGAACACTGAAGCTTTCTTT. The complete variable domain, with remaining parts taken from reference TRBV28 and TRBJ1-1, reads DVKVTQSSRYLVKRTGEKVFLECVQDMDHENMFWYRQDPGLGLRLIYFSYDVKMKEKGDIPEGYSVSREKKERFSLILESASTNQTSMYLCASRGSGANTEAFFGQGTRLTVV.

The chain carries TRBV15 and TRBJ1-2; D gene uncertain. Trimming shortened V by 0 bases and J by 1 base, and 6 bases separated the two germline ends. Germline assignment: CDR1 LNHNV and CDR2 YYDKDF (reference sequence). This CDR3 is built from 14 residues. The CDR3 sequence: CATSRDRNNYGYTF. As DNA, the CDR3 is TGTGCCACCAGCAGAGACAGGAATAACTATGGCTACACCTTC.

J is TRBJ1-3 and V is TRBV28, with a possible D match to TRBD1 (6 bases). V was cut by 2 bases and J by 4 bases, with 12 bases left in between. CDR3 length equals 15 residues. The V gene's germline CDR1 is MDHEN and CDR2 SYDVKM. The CDR3 nucleotides read TGTGCCAGCAGTTTACTAGCAGGGGCCGGAAACACCATATATTTT. This sequence encodes CASSLLAGAGNTIYF.

The chain couples TRBV9 to TRBJ1-2, with 7 bases fitting TRBD1. The J segment lost 0 bases and the V segment lost 2 bases, leaving 7 bases of the junction unmatched. CDR1 and CDR2 (germline): SGDLS, YYNGEE. The CDR3 length is 16 residues. The CDR3: CASSVGTAIANYGYTF. Here the CDR3 DNA reads TGTGCCAGCAGCGTCGGGACAGCGATAGCTAACTATGGCTACACCTTC.

CDR3: CASSGGIQETQYF. CDR3 nucleotide sequence: TGTGCCAGCAGCGGGGGGATCCAAGAGACCCAGTACTTC. The chain joins TRBV11-2 to TRBJ2-5, with D possibly being TRBD2 (6 bases). Germline V gene sequence: CDR1 SGHAT, CDR2 FQNNGV. The CDR3 length is 13 residues. V dropped 5 bases and J dropped 1 base, with 8 bases sitting between them.

The chain recombines TRBV5-1 with TRBJ2-5; D is unresolved. The CDR3 consists of 14 residues. Germline assignment: CDR1 SGHRS and CDR2 YFSETQ. Trimming removed 0 bases at V and 0 bases at J, with 6 bases between. This CDR3 reads CASSLVGDQETQYF. CDR3 nucleotides: TGCGCCAGCAGCTTGGTCGGAGACCAAGAGACCCAGTACTTC.

The V and J genes are TRBV27 and TRBJ1-6; no clear D gene. This CDR3 region has 14 residues. The V end lost 5 bases, the J end lost 6 bases, and 11 bases lay between the germline ends. The germline CDR1 and CDR2 sequences are MNHEY and SMNVEV (reference sequence). CDR3: CASSARGTNSPLHF. In DNA form, the CDR3 reads TGTGCCAGCAGTGCTCGGGGTACTAATTCACCCCTCCACTTT.

The chain employs TRBV15 and TRBJ1-1; maybe TRBD1 (6 bases). The CDR3 consists of 13 residues. Deletions cut 0 bases from V and 7 bases from J, with 9 bases between. The V gene's germline CDR1 is LNHNV and CDR2 YYDKDF (reference sequence). The CDR3 region is CATSRDGTLEAFF. In DNA form, the CDR3 reads TGTGCCACCAGCAGAGACGGGACACTTGAAGCTTTCTTT.

The chain combines TRBV30 with TRBJ2-3, with unresolved D. Trimming took off 3 bases at V and 2 bases at J, with 12 bases between the two ends. CDR1 is GTSNPN, CDR2 SVGIG, per germline (reference sequence). The CDR3 consists of 14 residues. The CDR3 nucleotides read TGTGCCTGGAGCCTAGAGGTATTCACAGATACGCAGTATTTT. Encoded protein: CAWSLEVFTDTQYF.

V is TRBV5-1 and J is TRBJ1-6; TRBD1 matches at 7 bases. The V segment lost 1 base and the J segment 9 bases; nucleotides outside the gene matches: 7. Looked up from germline, CDR1 is SGHRS and CDR2 is YFSETQ. The CDR3 contains 15 residues. CDR3 protein: CASSLSGTASSPLHF. In DNA, the CDR3 is TGCGCCAGCAGCTTGTCCGGGACAGCAAGTTCACCCCTCCACTTT.

The CDR3 spells CASSLLSGVSSYEQYF. The CDR3 bases are TGTGCCAGCAGTTTATTATCAGGGGTTAGCTCCTACGAGCAGTACTTC. The gene calls are TRBV28 and TRBJ2-7; tentatively, D is TRBD1 (6 bases). V was shortened by 1 base and J by 0 bases, with 13 bases between the two germline ends. CDR3 length: 16 amino acids. Germline lookup yields CDR1 MDHEN and CDR2 SYDVKM.